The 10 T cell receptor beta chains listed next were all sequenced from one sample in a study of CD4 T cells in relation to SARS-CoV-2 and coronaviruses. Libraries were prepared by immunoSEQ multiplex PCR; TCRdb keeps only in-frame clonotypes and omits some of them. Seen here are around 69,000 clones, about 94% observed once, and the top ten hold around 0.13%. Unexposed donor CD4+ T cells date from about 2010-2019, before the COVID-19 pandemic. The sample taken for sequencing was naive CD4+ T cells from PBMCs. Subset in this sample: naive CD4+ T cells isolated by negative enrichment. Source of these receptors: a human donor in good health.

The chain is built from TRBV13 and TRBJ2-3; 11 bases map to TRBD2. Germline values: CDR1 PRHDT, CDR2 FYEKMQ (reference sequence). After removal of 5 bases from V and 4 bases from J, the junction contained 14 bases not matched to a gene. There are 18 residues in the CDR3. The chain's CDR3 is CASSDSGRAGVRADTQYF. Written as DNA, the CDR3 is TGTGCCAGCAGCGATAGCGGGAGGGCCGGAGTGAGGGCAGATACGCAGTATTTT.

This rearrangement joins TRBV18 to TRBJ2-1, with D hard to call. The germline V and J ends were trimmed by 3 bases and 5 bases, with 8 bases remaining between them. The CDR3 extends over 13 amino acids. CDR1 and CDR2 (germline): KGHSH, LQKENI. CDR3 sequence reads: CASSPRPDNEQFF. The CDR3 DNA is TGTGCCAGCTCACCGCGCCCAGACAATGAGCAGTTCTTC.

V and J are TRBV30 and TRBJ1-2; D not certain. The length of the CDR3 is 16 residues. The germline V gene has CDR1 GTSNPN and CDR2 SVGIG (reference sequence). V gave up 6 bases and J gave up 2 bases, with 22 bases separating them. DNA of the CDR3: TGTGCCTGTATACGGGTGAGAACCTTCCCCAACTATGGCTACACCTTC. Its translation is CACIRVRTFPNYGYTF.

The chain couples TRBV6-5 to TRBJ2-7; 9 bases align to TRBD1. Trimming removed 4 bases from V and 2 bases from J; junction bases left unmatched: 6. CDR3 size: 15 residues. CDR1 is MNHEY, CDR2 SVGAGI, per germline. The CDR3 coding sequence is TGTGCCAGCAGTTGGACAGGGGACGCAGCCTACGAGCAGTACTTC. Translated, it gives CASSWTGDAAYEQYF.

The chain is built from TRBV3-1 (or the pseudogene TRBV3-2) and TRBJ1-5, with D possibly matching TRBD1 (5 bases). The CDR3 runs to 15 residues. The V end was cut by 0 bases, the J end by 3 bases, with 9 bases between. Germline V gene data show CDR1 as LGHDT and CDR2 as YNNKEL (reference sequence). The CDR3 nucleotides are TGTGCCAGCAGCCAAGAAACAGGCTCCAATCAGCCCCAGCATTTT. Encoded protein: CASSQETGSNQPQHF.

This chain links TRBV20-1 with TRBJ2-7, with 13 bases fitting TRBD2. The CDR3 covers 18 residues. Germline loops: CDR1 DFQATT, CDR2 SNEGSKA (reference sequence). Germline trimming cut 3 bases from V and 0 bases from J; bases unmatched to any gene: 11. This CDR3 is CSASSTSGRALASYEQYF. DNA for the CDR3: TGCAGTGCTAGTAGTACTAGCGGGAGGGCCTTGGCCTCCTACGAGCAGTACTTC.

The DNA of the CDR3 is TGTGCCAGCAGCTCGGGGAGGCGGGTTGGCACGCAGTATTTT. Translating it yields CASSSGRRVGTQYF. The J gene is TRBJ2-3, the V gene TRBV7-2, with TRBD2 as a possible D gene (6 bases). The CDR3 is 14 residues long. Germline V gene lookup returns CDR1 SGHTA and CDR2 FQGNSA. The germline V and J ends were trimmed by 4 bases and 9 bases, with 17 bases remaining between them.

The CDR3 here is CASSLDSYGYTF. The CDR3 coding sequence is TGTGCCAGCAGTCTCGACAGTTATGGCTACACCTTC. This sequence joins TRBV7-9 and TRBJ1-2; perhaps TRBD1 as D (5 bases). There are 12 residues in the CDR3. Germline values: CDR1 SEHNR, CDR2 FQNEAQ (reference sequence). Trimming took off 6 bases at V and 5 bases at J, with 10 bases between the two ends. The whole variable domain, remainder taken from reference TRBV7-9 and TRBJ1-2, is DTGVSQNPRHKITKRGQNVTFRCDPISEHNRLYWYRQTLGQGPEFLTYFQNEAQLEKSRLLSDRFSAERPKGSFSTLEIQRTEQGDSAMYLCASSLDSYGYTFGSGTRLTVV.

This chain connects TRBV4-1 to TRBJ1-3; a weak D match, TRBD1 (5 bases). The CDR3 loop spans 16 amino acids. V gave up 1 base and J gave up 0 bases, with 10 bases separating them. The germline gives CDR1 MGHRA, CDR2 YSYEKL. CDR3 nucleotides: TGCGCCAGCAGCCAAGTCCCAGGGAACTCTGGAAACACCATATATTTT. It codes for CASSQVPGNSGNTIYF.

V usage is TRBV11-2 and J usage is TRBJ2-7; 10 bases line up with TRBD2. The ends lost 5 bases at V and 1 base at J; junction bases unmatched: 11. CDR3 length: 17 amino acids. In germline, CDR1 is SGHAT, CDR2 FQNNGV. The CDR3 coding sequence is TGTGCCAGCAGCCCTTTTCGCTTAGCGGGAGGTTCCTACGAGCAGTACTTC. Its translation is CASSPFRLAGGSYEQYF.